Listed here are 31 T cell receptor beta chains from one sample, sequenced in a study of CD4 T cells in relation to SARS-CoV-2 and coronaviruses. TCRdb keeps only in-frame clones here, not all; method: immunoSEQ multiplex PCR. Of about 70,000 clones in the sample, 87% were seen once. Before the COVID-19 pandemic, during about 2011-2019, CD4+ T cells were taken from unexposed donors. Material: memory CD4+ T cells from PBMCs. The origin of the receptors is a human donor in good health.

In its sample, this clone was seen once. CDR3 in DNA: TGTGCCAGCAGCTTGGGACTAGCGGGAGGACCAAGGAACACCGGGGAGCTGTTTTTT. Its translation: CASSLGLAGGPRNTGELFF. J is TRBJ2-2 and V is TRBV5-4; 13 bases are shared with TRBD2. V lost 0 bases, J lost 1 base, and 6 bases stayed unmatched. Germline V gene data show CDR1 as SGHNT and CDR2 as YYREEE (reference sequence). This CDR3 spans 19 amino acids.

The chain carries TRBV7-2 and TRBJ2-7; no clear D. Looked up from germline, CDR1 is SGHTA and CDR2 is FQGNSA. This CDR3 is 12 amino acids long. Trimming took 3 bases from V and 2 from J, leaving 5 bases between them. The CDR3 bases are TGTGCCAGCAGCTTGTCTCCCTACGAGCAGTACTTC. Translation gives CASSLSPYEQYF.

The chain uses TRBV30 and TRBJ2-3; 7 bases map to TRBD2. The junction had 2 bases not matched to a gene; V was cut back by 2 bases and J by 0 bases. CDR3 size: 14 residues. Germline assignment: CDR1 GTSNPN and CDR2 SVGIG (reference sequence). CDR3 amino acids: CAWSPGGSTDTQYF. Written as DNA, the CDR3 is TGTGCCTGGAGTCCGGGGGGTAGCACAGATACGCAGTATTTT.

The rearrangement uses TRBV4-1 and TRBJ2-7; D unresolved. V lost 4 bases, J lost 1 base, and 14 bases lay in between. The germline V gene encodes CDR1 MGHRA and CDR2 YSYEKL. This CDR3 comprises 15 residues. CDR3: CASSPGDTLSYEQYF. In DNA, the CDR3 is TGCGCCAGCAGCCCAGGAGACACTTTGTCCTACGAGCAGTACTTC.

J is TRBJ2-1 and V is TRBV7-2; 8 bases fit TRBD2. V dropped 1 base and J dropped 3; count of bases not matched to a gene: 8. CDR3 length: 17 residues. In germline, CDR1 is SGHTA, CDR2 FQGNSA. The chain's CDR3 is CASSLVAGGGYYNEQFF. Written as DNA, the CDR3 is TGTGCCAGCAGCTTAGTTGCGGGGGGCGGGTACTACAATGAGCAGTTCTTC. The variable domain in full, completed from reference TRBV7-2 and TRBJ2-1, reads GAGVSQSPSNKVTEKGKDVELRCDPISGHTALYWYRQSLGQGLEFLIYFQGNSAPDKSGLPSDRFSAERTGGSVSTLTIQRTQQEDSAVYLCASSLVAGGGYYNEQFFGPGTRLTVL.

The DNA of the CDR3 is TGCGCCAGCAGCCCGGGCCCGGGCCACGAGCAGTACTTC. Residues: CASSPGPGHEQYF. The chain joins TRBV5-1 to TRBJ2-7; D gene unclear. Germline CDR1 is SGHRS and CDR2 is YFSETQ. The CDR3 has 13 amino acids. V lost 4 bases and J 5 bases, leaving 13 bases between the germline ends.

The chain combines TRBV6-5 with TRBJ1-2; 9 bases map to TRBD1. The CDR3 runs 15 residues. Germline trimming cut 8 bases from V and 1 base from J; bases unmatched to any gene: 8. From germline, CDR1 is MNHEY and CDR2 SVGAGI. The CDR3 nucleotides are TGTGCCAGCGGCCGGACAGGGGCCCATAACTATGGCTACACCTTC. Its translation: CASGRTGAHNYGYTF.

The V gene is TRBV7-3, the J gene TRBJ2-1; 8 bases are shared with TRBD2. J lost 9 bases, V lost 5 bases, and 18 bases had no gene match. Germline CDR1 and CDR2: SGHTA and FQGTGA. The CDR3 runs 17 residues. DNA for the CDR3: TGTGCCAGCAGCCCTCCCGGACTAGCCGCACAAGGAGGTGAGCAGTTCTTC. Protein: CASSPPGLAAQGGEQFF.

This clone has a handful of counts. The chain uses TRBV5-1 and TRBJ2-7, with D maybe TRBD1 (6 bases). Germline CDR1 and CDR2: SGHRS and YFSETQ. Trimming left V 0 bases short and J 6 bases short, with 13 bases between. The CDR3 length is 14 residues. The chain's CDR3 is CASSLGRGAGEQYF. CDR3 nucleotide sequence: TGCGCCAGCAGCTTGGGCAGGGGTGCCGGCGAGCAGTACTTC.

This chain links TRBV10-3 with TRBJ1-6; 7 nucleotides match TRBD1. The CDR3 runs 14 residues. Germline CDR1 reads ENHRY; CDR2 reads SYGVKD. The ends lost 6 bases at V and 6 bases at J; junction bases unmatched: 5. CDR3 sequence: CAIRPGQPNSPLHF. The DNA for the CDR3 is TGTGCCATCAGGCCGGGACAGCCTAATTCACCCCTCCACTTT.

V is TRBV14 and J is TRBJ1-3; no clear D. The germline V gene encodes CDR1 SGHDN and CDR2 FVKESK. The germline V and J ends were trimmed by 4 bases and 5 bases, with 3 bases remaining between them. This CDR3 comprises 11 residues. This CDR3 is CASSRRNTIYF. The CDR3 DNA is TGTGCCAGCAGCCGCCGAAACACCATATATTTT.

The rearrangement joins TRBV2 to TRBJ2-3; TRBD2 matches 11 bases. V lost 7 bases, J lost 0 bases, and 6 bases stayed unmatched. The CDR3 runs 16 residues. CDR1 is SNHLY and CDR2 is FYNNEI in the germline V gene. The DNA for the CDR3 is TGTGCCAGCATGGGGACTAGCGGCTCTAGCACAGATACGCAGTATTTT. Protein sequence: CASMGTSGSSTDTQYF.

The chain carries TRBV30 and TRBJ1-1; D is ambiguous. The ends were cut back, 4 bases at V and 5 bases at J, with 11 bases in the middle. This CDR3 comprises 12 residues. CDR1 and CDR2 from the germline V gene are GTSNPN and SVGIG (reference sequence). The CDR3, as DNA: TGTGCCTGGACCGCGGGAGGAACTGAAGCTTTCTTT. It yields the protein CAWTAGGTEAFF.

V usage is TRBV6-5 and J usage is TRBJ2-1; weak D call: TRBD1 (6 bases). Trimming left V 5 bases short and J 8 bases short, with 16 bases between. In germline, CDR1 is MNHEY, CDR2 SVGAGI. The CDR3 has 14 residues. The CDR3 DNA is TGTGCCAGCAGTCGGACAGTGGGCGCCGATGAGCAGTTCTTC. Protein: CASSRTVGADEQFF.

The chain combines TRBV19 with TRBJ1-2; no reliable D call. V gave up 7 bases and J gave up 2 bases, with 20 bases separating them. There are 16 residues in the CDR3. Germline CDR1 reads LNHDA; CDR2 reads SQIVND (reference sequence). In DNA, the CDR3 is TGTGCCAGTACCCTCAAAATCTATTCAGAGAACTATGGCTACACCTTC. It codes for CASTLKIYSENYGYTF.

The chain employs TRBV14 and TRBJ2-3, with TRBD2 matching 8 bases. This CDR3 is built from 17 residues. Germline assignment: CDR1 SGHDN and CDR2 FVKESK. The V gene end was trimmed by 0 bases and the J gene end by 5 bases; junction bases not matched to a gene: 10. The CDR3 region is CASSQDLSSGFIDTQYF. DNA of the CDR3: TGTGCCAGCAGCCAAGATTTGTCTAGCGGGTTTATAGATACGCAGTATTTT.

The V and J genes are TRBV18 and TRBJ2-1, with 8 bases lining up with TRBD2. CDR1 and CDR2 (germline): KGHSH, LQKENI. There are 16 residues in the CDR3. V shed 6 bases, J shed 0 bases, and the junction held 7 bases outside the gene matches. The CDR3 reads CASSPPGGGSYNEQFF. The CDR3 region has the DNA TGTGCCAGCTCCCCCCCGGGAGGGGGCTCCTACAATGAGCAGTTCTTC.

J is TRBJ2-3 and V is TRBV30; D uncertain. Between the trimmed V and J ends, which lost 4 bases and 6 bases, there was a span of 11 bases. Germline CDR1 and CDR2: GTSNPN and SVGIG (reference sequence). The CDR3 contains 12 residues. As DNA, the CDR3 is TGTGCCTGGAATCCGAGAACGGATACGCAGTATTTT. Protein sequence: CAWNPRTDTQYF.

This clone appeared once. V usage is TRBV27 and J usage is TRBJ1-2; the D gene is possibly TRBD1 (6 bases). Trimming cost V 1 base and J 2 bases, with 11 bases left between them. Germline V gives CDR1 MNHEY, CDR2 SMNVEV (reference sequence). This CDR3 spans 15 amino acids. CDR3 region: CASSLLAGVNYGYTF. The CDR3 DNA reads TGTGCCAGCAGTTTATTAGCAGGGGTGAACTATGGCTACACCTTC.

CDR3 amino acids: CASSPPGLGGETQYF. The CDR3 region has the DNA TGTGCCAGCTCACCCCCCGGACTAGGGGGGGAGACCCAGTACTTC. The rearrangement uses TRBV18 and TRBJ2-5; D may be TRBD2 (7 bases). V lost 3 bases and J 5 bases, leaving 16 bases between the germline ends. This CDR3 contains 15 residues. Germline CDR1 is KGHSH and CDR2 is LQKENI.

The chain links TRBV27 to TRBJ2-1, with D possibly matching TRBD2 (5 bases). The germline V gene encodes CDR1 MNHEY and CDR2 SMNVEV (reference sequence). The CDR3 loop spans 16 amino acids. The V end was cut by 2 bases, the J end by 4 bases, with 15 bases between. The CDR3 is CASSLRPPGLYNEQFF. Here the CDR3 DNA reads TGTGCCAGCAGTTTACGACCCCCGGGGTTGTACAATGAGCAGTTCTTC.

The rearrangement joins TRBV5-1 to TRBJ1-2; TRBD1 matches 7 bases. The trim removed 7 bases at V and 5 bases at J, leaving 8 bases unmatched. CDR1 SGHRS and CDR2 YFSETQ come from the germline V gene. The CDR3 has 13 residues. CDR3 coding DNA: TGCGCCAGCGGGCCCGGGACAGCTTATGGCTACACCTTC. This encodes CASGPGTAYGYTF.

The chain has TRBV5-1 and TRBJ2-3, with 8 bases that match TRBD2. V shed 7 bases, J shed 0 bases, and the junction held 4 bases outside the gene matches. Germline V gives CDR1 SGHRS, CDR2 YFSETQ. The CDR3 loop spans 14 amino acids. The CDR3 nucleotides read TGCGCCAGCCTCCGGGGGGGGAGCACAGATACGCAGTATTTT. This gives the protein CASLRGGSTDTQYF.

This chain uses TRBV6-1 with TRBJ1-2; no clear D. The V gene's germline CDR1 is MNHNS and CDR2 SASEGT. This CDR3 region has 13 residues. The V end was cut by 1 base, the J end by 2 bases, with 5 bases between. This CDR3 reads CASSEGLNYGYTF. CDR3 in DNA: TGTGCCAGCAGTGAAGGTCTAAACTATGGCTACACCTTC.

This chain connects TRBV5-5 to TRBJ2-2, with no clear D. Looked up from germline, CDR1 is SGHKS and CDR2 is YYEKEE (reference sequence). The CDR3 has 14 amino acids. Trimming pared 4 bases from V and 6 bases from J, leaving 13 bases between. The CDR3 nucleotides are TGTGCCAGCAGCCTAAGTGGTCGGGCCGGGGAGCTGTTTTTT. Translation: CASSLSGRAGELFF.

This clone was seen a handful of times. The J gene is TRBJ2-1, the V gene TRBV27, with unresolved D. The V and J ends lost 5 bases and 11 bases respectively, with 13 bases between them. The germline V gene encodes CDR1 MNHEY and CDR2 SMNVEV (reference sequence). There are 12 residues in the CDR3. The CDR3, as DNA: TGTGCCAGCAGTGACCCATTAACTCAGCAGTTCTTC. Its translation: CASSDPLTQQFF.

The chain carries TRBV27 and TRBJ2-7; 7 bases match TRBD1. The CDR3 sequence is 15 residues long. CDR1 and CDR2 from the germline V gene are MNHEY and SMNVEV (reference sequence). The V and J ends lost 5 bases and 4 bases, in that order; junction bases with no gene match: 11. The DNA of the CDR3 is TGTGCCAGCAGTGGAACCGGGACAGCGCCTTACGAGCAGTACTTC. It is translated as CASSGTGTAPYEQYF.

The chain couples TRBV4-2 to TRBJ2-7, with D perhaps matching TRBD1 or TRBD2 (5 bases each). Trimming left V 6 bases short and J 2 bases short, with 11 bases between. Germline CDR1 and CDR2: LGHNA and YNFKEQ. The CDR3 contains 13 residues. The CDR3 here is CASSPGATYEQYF. The CDR3 DNA sequence: TGTGCCAGCAGTCCCGGGGCCACCTACGAGCAGTACTTC.

This rearrangement joins TRBV6-5 to TRBJ1-1, with D tentatively TRBD1 (5 bases). Trimming shortened V by 3 bases and J by 10 bases, and 24 bases separated the two germline ends. The CDR3 loop spans 16 amino acids. The germline V gene encodes CDR1 MNHEY and CDR2 SVGAGI. The CDR3 DNA sequence: TGTGCCAGCAGTTATATCGGGGCATCACCTGAGCAAGCAGCTTTCTTT. It encodes CASSYIGASPEQAAFF.

The rearrangement links TRBV7-2 to TRBJ1-2; D possibly corresponds to TRBD1 (6 bases). This CDR3 contains 12 residues. Germline V gene sequence: CDR1 SGHTA, CDR2 FQGNSA. Trimming pared 5 bases from V and 8 bases from J, leaving 12 bases between. CDR3 in DNA: TGTGCCAGCAGCAACAGGGAGGGGGGCTACACCTTC. Residues: CASSNREGGYTF.

The rearrangement links TRBV10-3 to TRBJ2-3, with D maybe TRBD2 (6 bases). This CDR3 spans 13 amino acids. Germline-derived CDR1 and CDR2 are ENHRY and SYGVKD. V was pared by 7 bases and J by 3 bases, with 11 bases between. CDR3 nucleotides: TGTGCCATCACTCGGGACTTAACAGATACGCAGTATTTT. Amino acids: CAITRDLTDTQYF.